This T cell receptor beta chain stems from a study of shared clonotypes between healthy human individuals. Positive CCR7 selection of CD45RO-negative cells yielded the naive CD8 cells, and terminally differentiated effector memory CD45RA+ cells were excluded. Per the study methods: Junction-only immunoSEQ sequences carried no quality scores, so filtering differed. Repertoires were generated with immunoSEQ multiplex PCR, while TCRdb's copy carries only in-frame clones and drops some. That table supplies the V and J calls and clone size; D and trimming were determined from the DNA. The data hold hundreds of thousands of clones, with roughly 95% observed a single time. Study observations and caveats: Generally, naive subsets (rather than memory subsets) showed larger estimated richness.

The CDR3 runs to 16 residues. The germline V gene encodes CDR1 SGHVS and CDR2 FNYEAQ. V dropped 1 base and J dropped 0 bases, with 10 bases sitting between them. On this clone: The antigen is unknown.

This TCR was recovered from a woman in her thirties in good health. This chain joins TRBV7-6 and TRBJ2-1; D call uncertain. The sample comprised naive CD8+ T cells sorted from blood. In DNA form, the CDR3 reads TGTGCCAGCAGCTTAGAGGTTTATAGCTCCTACAATGAGCAGTTCTTC. Protein sequence: CASSLEVYSSYNEQFF. The full variable domain, in which reference TRBV7-6 and TRBJ2-1 provide the parts outside the CDR3, is GAGVSQSPRYKVTKRGQDVALRCDPISGHVSLYWYRQALGQGPEFLTYFNYEAQQDKSGLPNDRFSAERPEGSISTLTIQRTEQRDSAMYRCASSLEVYSSYNEQFFGPGTRLTVL.